This TCR beta chain was found in a study of T cells in Graves' hyperthyroidism and ophthalmopathy. Broader study findings: Ophthalmopathy could be told apart from stable hyperthyroidism with a 13 V-J model.

RNA transcripts served as the template for amplifying TCR beta CDR3 regions. The HTBI primer set drove a first-round RT-PCR of the TCR CDR3. TCRdb recomputed calls from the multiplex PCR reads with MiXCR, one row per CDR3 protein. Of 600,000 or so distinct CDR3 sequences in the sample, roughly 15% were seen once. The sample holds a few counts of this clonotype. Its antigen is still unknown. Germline lookup yields CDR1 LNHDA and CDR2 SQIVND (reference sequence). The CDR3 consists of 13 residues. With V trimmed by 6 bases and J by 6 bases, 3 bases remained unmatched. This sequence was found in a woman in her 50s with Graves' ophthalmopathy. The rearrangement links TRBV19 to TRBJ2-1; TRBD1 aligns across 9 bases. The sample consisted of blood. CDR3 sequence (DNA): TGTGCCAGTAGCGAGGGACAGGGCAATGAGCAGTTCTTC. It yields the protein CASSEGQGNEQFF.